These 16 T cell receptor beta chains came from one sample sequenced in a study of cytomegalovirus exposure and HLA in healthy donors. PCR involved 60 Vbeta and 13 Jbeta primers. Sequenced by immunoSEQ multiplex PCR; TCRdb stores in-frame clones only, minus some. The top ten clones hold approximately 2.8% of a sample with fewer than 250,000 clones, 60% to 80% of them seen once. The specimen sequenced was PBMCs. The source is a young woman in good health and CMV-seropositive.

The V and J genes are TRBV27 and TRBJ2-7; maybe TRBD1 (5 bases). Between the trimmed V and J ends, which lost 5 bases and 2 bases, there was a span of 10 bases. This CDR3 is built from 13 residues. Germline CDR1 and CDR2: MNHEY and SMNVEV (reference sequence). CDR3 DNA: TGTGCCAGCAGTCCAAAGGGGACCTACGAGCAGTACTTC. Amino acid sequence: CASSPKGTYEQYF.

This sequence joins TRBV2 and TRBJ2-5, with 12 bases aligning to TRBD2. The J segment lost 2 bases and the V segment lost 5 bases, leaving 3 bases of the junction unmatched. The CDR3 loop spans 15 amino acids. The germline V gene has CDR1 SNHLY and CDR2 FYNNEI. The CDR3 protein is CASSWTSGKQETQYF. In nucleotides, the CDR3 is TGTGCCAGCAGTTGGACTAGCGGGAAACAAGAGACCCAGTACTTC.

J is TRBJ2-5 and V is TRBV2; tentatively, D is TRBD2 (5 bases). Trimming cost V 4 bases and J 4 bases, with 7 bases left between them. Germline assignment: CDR1 SNHLY and CDR2 FYNNEI. The CDR3 spans 12 residues. The CDR3 loop is CASSVRGETQYF. CDR3 sequence (DNA): TGTGCCAGCAGTGTCCGGGGAGAGACCCAGTACTTC. The full variable domain, completed using reference TRBV2 and TRBJ2-5, is EPEVTQTPSHQVTQMGQEVILRCVPISNHLYFYWYRQILGQKVEFLVSFYNNEISEKSEIFDDQFSVERPDGSNFTLKIRSTKLEDSAMYFCASSVRGETQYFGPGTRLLVL.

The chain combines TRBV18 with TRBJ1-1, with a tentative D call TRBD1 (6 bases). Trimming cost V 3 bases and J 8 bases, with 13 bases left between them. Germline CDR1 is KGHSH and CDR2 is LQKENI. The CDR3 spans 13 residues. The CDR3 is CASSPPGVSEAFF. CDR3 DNA sequence: TGTGCCAGCTCACCTCCAGGGGTTTCGGAAGCTTTCTTT.

The V gene is TRBV18, the J gene TRBJ1-4, with D perhaps matching TRBD1 (6 bases). CDR3 length equals 14 residues. Trimming stripped 5 bases from V and 6 bases from J, with 13 bases between. CDR1 is KGHSH, CDR2 LQKENI, per germline. The CDR3 sequence: CASSTGTLYEKLFF. The CDR3 DNA reads as TGTGCCAGCTCAACCGGGACACTATATGAAAAACTGTTTTTT.

V is TRBV28 and J is TRBJ1-1; no reliable D call. Trimming took off 5 bases at V and 11 bases at J, with 12 bases between the two ends. This CDR3 contains 11 residues. Germline loops: CDR1 MDHEN, CDR2 SYDVKM. CDR3 amino acids: CASSPGWEAFF. The CDR3 bases are TGTGCCAGCAGTCCCGGATGGGAGGCTTTCTTT.

This chain uses TRBV6-1 with TRBJ2-7; D unresolved. The CDR3 is made up of 12 amino acids. With 6 bases removed from V and 2 bases from J, the gap between germline ends came to 8 bases. Per the germline V gene, CDR1 is MNHNS and CDR2 is SASEGT. CDR3 in DNA: TGTGCCAGCAGCGACAACCCCTACGAGCAGTACTTC. Translation: CASSDNPYEQYF.

This chain joins TRBV6-5 and TRBJ1-2, with D perhaps matching TRBD1 (5 bases). Germline CDR1 MNHEY, CDR2 SVGAGI. V was cut by 7 bases and J by 5 bases, with 11 bases left in between. This CDR3 contains 12 residues. The CDR3 nucleotides read TGTGCCAGCACCGCGGGGCCGTATGGCTACACCTTC. Its translation: CASTAGPYGYTF.

V gene TRBV6-4 combines with J gene TRBJ2-7, with D possibly TRBD2 on 6 matching bases. Per the germline V gene, CDR1 is MRHNA and CDR2 is SNTAGT. Between the trimmed V and J ends, which lost 3 bases and 2 bases, there was a span of 11 bases. The CDR3 runs 14 residues. CDR3 in amino acids: CASSEGGAPYEQYF. The DNA for the CDR3 is TGTGCCAGCAGTGAGGGAGGTGCCCCCTACGAGCAGTACTTC.

The rearrangement links TRBV6-5 to TRBJ2-7, with TRBD2 as a possible D gene (6 bases). The CDR3 consists of 16 residues. The germline V gene has CDR1 MNHEY and CDR2 SVGAGI. Trimming stripped 2 bases from V and 6 bases from J, with 20 bases between. The CDR3 sequence is CASSYGSSVTVFEQYF. The CDR3 region has the DNA TGTGCCAGCAGTTACGGGTCTAGCGTGACGGTCTTCGAGCAGTACTTC.

The chain links TRBV5-4 to TRBJ2-1, with 10 bases matching TRBD1. CDR3 length: 15 residues. J gave up 10 bases and V 4 bases, and 11 bases lay outside the gene matches. CDR1 and CDR2 from the germline V gene are SGHNT and YYREEE (reference sequence). CDR3 in amino acids: CASSPPRDRGGEQFF. CDR3 DNA sequence: TGTGCCAGCAGCCCGCCCCGGGACAGGGGTGGCGAGCAGTTCTTC.

The chain links TRBV5-6 to TRBJ2-7, with D possibly being TRBD1 (6 bases). Germline-derived CDR1 and CDR2 are SGHDT and YYEEEE. The V gene lost 0 bases and the J gene lost 4 bases, with 17 bases spanning the gap. The CDR3 runs to 16 residues. DNA of the CDR3: TGTGCCAGCAGCTTGGTAGGCGGCCCAGGGGAGTACGAGCAGTACTTC. It codes for CASSLVGGPGEYEQYF.

The CDR3: CASSATGGAETQYF. CDR3 bases: TGTGCCAGCAGTGCTACAGGGGGCGCAGAGACCCAGTACTTC. The gene calls are TRBV2 and TRBJ2-5; 9 bases match TRBD1. The germline gives CDR1 SNHLY, CDR2 FYNNEI. Trimming at V came to 4 bases and at J to 4 bases, leaving 4 bases not matched to a gene. CDR3 length: 14 amino acids.

The gene calls are TRBV5-1 and TRBJ2-5; 12 nucleotides align to TRBD2. The end of the DNA is better explained by TRBJ2-7, so the J call may be wrong. CDR3 length: 16 residues. CDR1 is SGHRS and CDR2 is YFSETQ in the germline V gene. The CDR3 nucleotides read TGCGCCAGCAGCCCGACGACTAGCGGGAGCTCCTACGAGCAGTACTTC. It encodes CASSPTTSGSSYEQYF.

The V call is TRBV2, the J call TRBJ2-7; D may be TRBD1 (6 bases). Germline lookup yields CDR1 SNHLY and CDR2 FYNNEI. V was pared by 6 bases and J by 6 bases, with 15 bases between. This CDR3 is 13 amino acids long. The CDR3 coding sequence is TGTGCCAGCAGGCAGGGGTCGTCGGGCGAGCAGTACTTC. Its protein product is CASRQGSSGEQYF. The full variable domain, completed using reference TRBV2 and TRBJ2-7, is EPEVTQTPSHQVTQMGQEVILRCVPISNHLYFYWYRQILGQKVEFLVSFYNNEISEKSEIFDDQFSVERPDGSNFTLKIRSTKLEDSAMYFCASRQGSSGEQYFGPGTRLTVT.

V and J are TRBV5-1 and TRBJ1-2; 10 nucleotides agree with TRBD1. The CDR3 extends over 14 amino acids. From germline, CDR1 is SGHRS and CDR2 YFSETQ. The J segment lost 8 bases and the V segment lost 0 bases, leaving 4 bases of the junction unmatched. The CDR3 DNA is TGCGCCAGCAGCTTGGGGGACAGGGGAAGCGGCTACACCTTC. Its protein is CASSLGDRGSGYTF.